The clone carrying this T cell receptor beta chain was observed a few times. Its cognate antigen is unknown. This entry belongs to a study of CD8 T cells in ankylosing spondylitis. Broader study findings: Some of the motif variants had earlier been found in reactive arthritis patients' fluid and blood.

Each CDR3 protein gets one entry after TCRdb re-called the 5' RACE reads with MiXCR. This table holds about 140,000 distinct CDR3 sequences, about 7.3% found once. Germline values: CDR1 SGHDN, CDR2 FVKESK. CDR3 length: 16 residues. V lost 5 bases, J lost 0 bases, and 17 bases lay in between. Sequenced material: blood, either unsorted or a sorted T cell fraction (not recorded which). The rearrangement uses TRBV14 and TRBJ2-7; D possibly corresponds to TRBD2 (6 bases). This clonotype was obtained from a female donor with ankylosing spondylitis or in good health (not recorded which). The CDR3, as DNA: TGTGCCAGCAGCGTCCAAAGCGGGCTGCCCTCCTACGAGCAGTACTTC. The encoded protein is CASSVQSGLPSYEQYF.